This paragraph reports one T cell receptor (beta chain). Its antigen remains unidentified. Both iRepertoire HTBI primers and Arm-PCR of CDR3 regions were used to build the TCR beta libraries. One entry per CDR3 protein results from TCRdb running MiXCR on the multiplex PCR reads. The sample holds 650,000 to 850,000 distinct CDR3 sequences; about 30% are singletons and the top ten take around 42%. The germline V and J ends were trimmed by 5 bases and 9 bases, with 16 bases remaining between them. CDR1 and CDR2 (germline): MNHEY, SVGEGT. CDR3 length: 13 residues. This specimen comes from a study of regulatory T cells in long-lasting Graves disease. The time point denotes: persistent/refractory GD, antithyroid drugs over 5 years with positive TRAb. The TCR library was made from RNA that had been extracted from PBMCs in TRIzol. Study conclusions and caveats: There was favoring of TRBV28, TRBJ1-2 and TRBJ2-5 in persistent disease.

The clonotype was recovered from a female donor with Graves disease. Here the sequenced sample was peripheral blood mononuclear cells (PBMCs), taken when the disease was refractory, from a patient treated with antithyroid drugs. V gene TRBV6-2 or TRBV6-3 combines with J gene TRBJ2-5, with a possible D match to TRBD2 (6 bases). CDR3 in amino acids: CASSLTGSGAQYF. DNA for the CDR3: TGTGCCAGCAGTCTAACTGGCTCGGGGGCCCAGTACTTC.